This T cell receptor (beta chain) was obtained from a study of OX40 agonist ivuxolimab in advanced cancers. The repertoire was sequenced with immunoSEQ multiplex PCR; TCRdb's copy has only in-frame clones and lacks some. This table has tens of thousands of clones, 90% appearing once. Germline V gene sequence: CDR1 MNHNS, CDR2 SASEGT. The CDR3 extends over 15 amino acids. Trimming left V 6 bases short and J 5 bases short, with 14 bases between. The sequence came from an adult with an advanced solid tumor such as melanoma, head and neck, liver or kidney cancer. The specimen was CD4+ or CD8+ T cells sorted from blood, collected in a trial of the OX40 agonist ivuxolimab. The rearrangement links TRBV6-1 to TRBJ1-6, with no clear D. DNA for the CDR3: TGTGCCAGCAGCTCCAACCTGCTTAATAATTCACCCCTCCACTTT. The encoded protein is CASSSNLLNNSPLHF.